This T cell receptor beta chain came from a study of blood T cell repertoires in COVID-19. Study details: The study drew acute and convalescent COVID-19 samples from the United States, Italy and Spain. T cells, B-cell-depleted T cells, or PBMCs provided the cDNA or gDNA that served as material.

This clone showed up just a few times. Per the original data handling: Amplified reference gene primers provided the basis for estimating nucleated cell counts. This table comes from immunoSEQ multiplex PCR, and its TCRdb copy is limited to in-frame clones, with some not included. The DNA was the basis for D and trimming; V, J and clone size are from that table. The sample records around 180,000 clones, roughly 83% being singletons. This CDR3 is 14 amino acids long. Germline V gene lookup returns CDR1 MDHEN and CDR2 SYDVKM. J was trimmed by 5 bases and V by 1 base; bases with no gene match: 3. The chain joins TRBV28 to TRBJ2-5, with TRBD2 matching 8 bases. The specimen was peripheral blood. The clonotype originates from a human donor in a cohort sampled during active COVID-19. CDR3 sequence (DNA): TGTGCCAGCAGTTTATCCCAGCGGGGGGAGACCCAGTACTTC. Translated, it gives CASSLSQRGETQYF.